Listed below are T cell receptor beta chains from one sample, sequenced in a study of blood T cells in healthy people across ages. TCRdb fed the 5' RACE reads into MiXCR, producing one record per CDR3 protein. Among about 1,800,000 distinct CDR3 sequences listed, approximately 28% were seen once. The sequencing input was blood. All receptors come from a woman in her twenties or thirties in good health. The CDR3 runs from the conserved cysteine through the conserved F or W. D genes are given only for firm matches. The size entry is marked missing in some rows and otherwise reads once, few, many or a size class.

abundance	v_gene	j_gene	d_gene	CDR3aa	CDR3nt
NA	TRBV5-1	TRBJ1-4	TRBD1	CASSHTGETNEKLFF	TGCGCCAGCAGCCACACAGGGGAGACTAATGAAAAACTGTTTTTT
many	TRBV20-1	TRBJ2-5	TRBD2	CSARDSGRAETQYF	TGCAGTGCTAGGGATAGCGGGAGGGCCGAGACCCAGTACTTC
NA	TRBV5-1	TRBJ2-1	TRBD2	CASSPSAGGPNNEQFF	TGCGCCAGCAGCCCCTCGGCGGGGGGGCCCAACAATGAGCAGTTCTTC
NA	TRBV24-1	TRBJ2-1	TRBD1	CATSDRDRGTYNEQFF	TGTGCCACCAGTGACCGGGACAGGGGCACCTACAATGAGCAGTTCTTC
many	TRBV6-5	TRBJ2-5	NA	CASRRGGQETQYF	TGTGCCAGCAGACGTGGGGGCCAAGAGACCCAGTACTTC
many	TRBV29-1	TRBJ1-2	NA	CRWGRQNYGYTF	TGCAGGTGGGGACGACAGAACTATGGCTACACCTTC
few	TRBV29-1	TRBJ1-1	NA	CSVEDLGPMNTEAFF	TGCAGCGTTGAAGATCTAGGACCGATGAACACTGAAGCTTTCTTT
NA	TRBV4-1	TRBJ1-6	NA	CASSQDGGMINSPLHF	TGCGCCAGCAGCCAAGATGGGGGGATGATTAATTCACCCCTCCACTTT
many	TRBV7-9	TRBJ2-1	TRBD2	CASTGLAGGPVGEQFF	TGTGCCAGCACCGGACTAGCGGGAGGGCCTGTTGGTGAGCAGTTCTTC
many	TRBV29-1	TRBJ2-1	TRBD2	CRGGGSSYNEQFF	TGCAGGGGGGGGGGGAGCTCCTACAATGAGCAGTTCTTC
few	TRBV5-1	TRBJ1-1	NA	CASSLEPGVNTEAFF	TGCGCCAGCAGCTTGGAGCCAGGGGTTAACACTGAAGCTTTCTTT
NA	TRBV4-1	TRBJ2-6	NA	CASSQDHGQMYSGANVLTF	TGCGCCAGCAGCCAAGATCATGGGCAGATGTACTCTGGGGCCAACGTCCTGACTTTC
many	TRBV6-5	TRBJ2-1	TRBD2	CASTSTLAGSYNEQFF	TGTGCCAGCACCTCGACTCTAGCGGGATCCTACAATGAGCAGTTCTTC
NA	TRBV18	TRBJ2-2	TRBD1	CASSPQGAPNTGELFF	TGTGCCAGCTCACCTCAGGGGGCGCCGAACACCGGGGAGCTGTTTTTT
NA	TRBV15	TRBJ2-1	NA	CATSRDLGFNEQFF	TGTGCCACCAGCAGAGATTTGGGGTTTAATGAGCAGTTCTTC
many	TRBV20-1	TRBJ2-7	TRBD2	CSARAGGPYEQYF	TGCAGTGCTCGGGCGGGAGGGCCTTACGAGCAGTACTTC
few	TRBV18	TRBJ2-1	NA	CASSPLPSGQKNEQFF	TGTGCCAGCTCACCCCTTCCCAGCGGCCAAAAAAATGAGCAGTTCTTC
NA	TRBV25-1	TRBJ2-1	TRBD2	CASSGVRGDEQFF	TGTGCCAGCAGTGGGGTTCGGGGGGATGAGCAGTTCTTC
NA	TRBV20-1	TRBJ1-5	TRBD1	CSARGTPGAGGNLPQHF	TGCAGTGCTAGAGGGACCCCAGGGGCAGGGGGCAATCTGCCCCAGCATTTT
NA	TRBV5-1	TRBJ2-5	NA	CASSVAQETQYF	TGCGCCAGCTCGGTAGCGCAAGAGACCCAGTACTTC
NA	TRBV10-2	TRBJ1-4	TRBD1	CASRRDRTNEKLFF	TGCGCCAGCAGGAGGGACAGAACTAATGAAAAACTGTTTTTT
NA	TRBV28	TRBJ2-3	NA	CASSLGHGGADTQYF	TGTGCCAGCAGTTTAGGACACGGAGGGGCAGATACGCAGTATTTT
few	TRBV5-1	TRBJ2-7	NA	CASSLGAETLYEQYF	TGCGCCAGCAGCTTGGGGGCAGAGACATTATACGAGCAGTACTTC
many	TRBV6-5	TRBJ1-6	NA	CASKKGNNSPLHF	TGTGCCAGCAAAAAGGGTAACAATTCACCCCTCCACTTT
NA	TRBV11-2	TRBJ2-2	NA	CASSWGIELFF	TGTGCCAGCAGCTGGGGAATAGAGCTGTTTTTT
many	TRBV20-1	TRBJ2-5	NA	CSAGDTKETQYF	TGCAGTGCTGGGGACACTAAAGAGACCCAGTACTTC
NA	TRBV7-9	TRBJ2-3	TRBD2	CASSLTTSGGADTQYF	TGTGCCAGCAGTCTAACGACTAGCGGGGGGGCAGATACGCAGTATTTT
NA	TRBV7-9	TRBJ2-1	NA	CTSNTRQAVYGNEQFF	TGTACCAGCAACACCCGTCAGGCCGTCTACGGGAATGAGCAGTTCTTC
NA	TRBV20-1	TRBJ2-1	TRBD2	CSARRGGVLYNEQFF	TGCAGTGCTAGGAGGGGAGGGGTCCTTTACAATGAGCAGTTCTTC
NA	TRBV28	TRBJ1-2	NA	CAGSSPRGYGYTF	TGTGCCGGCAGTTCCCCCAGGGGCTATGGCTACACCTTC
few	TRBV10-3	TRBJ1-5	NA	CAIGAGGNQPQHF	TGTGCCATCGGGGCGGGCGGCAATCAGCCCCAGCATTTT
many	TRBV4-1	TRBJ2-7	NA	CASSRLWPYEQYF	TGCGCCAGCAGCCGACTTTGGCCCTACGAGCAGTACTTC
NA	TRBV12-3/TRBV12-4	TRBJ1-1	NA	CASSDDKNTEAFF	TGTGCCAGCAGTGACGACAAGAACACTGAAGCTTTCTTT
few	TRBV12-3/TRBV12-4	TRBJ1-5	NA	CASSLEVSNQPQHF	TGTGCCAGCAGTTTGGAGGTTAGCAATCAGCCCCAGCATTTT
NA	TRBV27	TRBJ2-2	NA	CASSHGSGAGELFF	TGTGCCAGCAGTCACGGATCTGGGGCCGGGGAGCTGTTTTTT
NA	TRBV27	TRBJ1-5	TRBD1	CANSRYRGNGNQPQHF	TGTGCCAACAGCCGCTACAGGGGAAATGGCAATCAGCCCCAGCATTTT
few	TRBV6-6	TRBJ2-1	TRBD1	CASSPDRGQGNEQFF	TGTGCCAGCAGCCCCGACAGGGGGCAAGGGAATGAGCAGTTCTTC
few	TRBV5-5	TRBJ1-2	TRBD1	CASSTRPGTGVGYTF	TGTGCCAGCAGCACCCGTCCCGGGACAGGGGTCGGCTACACCTTC
few	TRBV21-1	TRBJ2-3	NA	CARHRESTDTQYF	TGTGCCAGACACAGGGAGAGCACAGATACGCAGTATTTT
NA	TRBV29-1	TRBJ2-3	TRBD1	CSAGQGIPDTQYF	TGCAGCGCCGGACAGGGGATCCCAGATACGCAGTATTTT
NA	TRBV6-2/TRBV6-3	TRBJ1-5	NA	CASSLPQPGQPQHF	TGTGCCAGCAGTCTTCCCCAGCCTGGGCAGCCCCAGCATTTT
NA	TRBV4-3	TRBJ1-1	NA	CASSPTQGMAEAFF	TGCGCCAGCAGCCCCACCCAAGGGATGGCTGAAGCTTTCTTT
NA	TRBV9	TRBJ2-3	TRBD2	CASSAHQPGLAGAGDTQYF	TGTGCCAGCAGCGCCCATCAACCGGGACTAGCGGGAGCTGGTGATACGCAGTATTTT
few	TRBV6-6	TRBJ2-3	TRBD2	CASSYGTTPTDTQYF	TGTGCCAGCAGTTACGGGACTACCCCCACAGATACGCAGTATTTT
many	TRBV4-1	TRBJ2-5	NA	CASSRNHRAETQYF	TGCGCCAGCAGCCGTAATCACAGGGCGGAGACCCAGTACTTC
many	TRBV7-9	TRBJ2-5	NA	CASSLLQGNRETQYF	TGTGCCAGCAGCTTATTACAGGGTAACCGAGAGACCCAGTACTTC
NA	TRBV18	TRBJ2-7	NA	CASSHRSGDPYEQYF	TGTGCCAGCTCACACCGAAGTGGCGATCCCTACGAGCAGTACTTC
many	TRBV27	TRBJ2-7	NA	CASSPILSYEQYF	TGTGCCAGCAGTCCGATACTCAGTTACGAGCAGTACTTC
NA	TRBV28	TRBJ2-4	NA	CASSDRYEQHF	TGTGCCAGCAGTGACCGGTACGAGCAGCACTTC
once	TRBV5-1	TRBJ1-4	NA	CASSKQAATNGKLFF	TGCGCCAGCAGCAAACAGGCCGCAACTAATGGAAAACTGTTTTTT
NA	TRBV20-1	TRBJ1-6	NA	CSAREGQRYNSPLHF	TGCAGTGCTAGAGAGGGACAAAGATATAATTCACCCCTCCACTTT
NA	TRBV20-1	TRBJ1-1	NA	CSARQAGKGGNTEAFF	TGCAGTGCTAGACAGGCAGGGAAGGGGGGGAACACTGAAGCTTTCTTT
NA	TRBV7-3	TRBJ1-1	NA	CASSSRAGWDTEAFF	TGTGCCAGCAGCTCGAGGGCAGGGTGGGACACTGAAGCTTTCTTT
NA	TRBV20-1	TRBJ2-7	TRBD2	CSANPASGTPYEQYF	TGCAGTGCGAACCCCGCTAGCGGGACCCCCTACGAGCAGTACTTC
NA	TRBV3-1	TRBJ2-7	NA	CASSQDWGAGNEQYF	TGTGCCAGCAGCCAAGACTGGGGGGCTGGGAACGAGCAGTACTTC
few	TRBV4-1	TRBJ1-4	TRBD1	CASSQFRDRAEKLFF	TGCGCCAGCAGCCAATTCCGGGACAGGGCTGAAAAACTGTTTTTT
few	TRBV27	TRBJ2-1	NA	CASSLVGTPEQFF	TGTGCCAGCAGTTTAGTTGGGACACCAGAGCAGTTCTTC